Listed here are 5 T cell receptor beta chains from one sample, sequenced in a study of shared clonotypes between healthy human individuals. The method was immunoSEQ multiplex PCR; TCRdb's version includes in-frame clones alone and lacks a portion of them. Among around 980,000 clones listed, about four fifths were seen once. The sequencing input was memory CD4+ T cells from PBMCs. Subset meaning: CD45RA-negative fraction. These receptors came from a man aged 18 to 29 in good health. Some clones in this sample may be carry-over from other donors' samples.

The chain couples TRBV9 to TRBJ1-5; D call uncertain. From germline, CDR1 is SGDLS and CDR2 YYNGEE. Trimming stripped 0 bases from V and 6 bases from J, with 13 bases between. The CDR3 runs to 15 residues. The CDR3 DNA reads as TGTGCCAGCAGCGTAGGGTTTGGGGATAGTCAGCCCCAGCATTTT. Amino acid sequence: CASSVGFGDSQPQHF. Combining the CDR3 with reference TRBV9 and TRBJ1-5 gives the whole variable domain DSGVTQTPKHLITATGQRVTLRCSPRSGDLSVYWYQQSLDQGLQFLIQYYNGEERAKGNILERFSAQQFPDLHSELNLSSLELGDSALYFCASSVGFGDSQPQHFGDGTRLSIL.

This clone was counted ten times or more. Other nucleotide sequences in the sample specify the same CDR3. V and J are TRBV27 and TRBJ2-7; maybe TRBD1 (6 bases). V was clipped by 2 bases and J by 3 bases, with 8 bases between them. From germline, CDR1 is MNHEY and CDR2 SMNVEV (reference sequence). CDR3 length: 13 amino acids. This CDR3 reads CASSLQGFYEQYF. CDR3 DNA sequence: TGTGCCAGCAGTTTACAGGGGTTCTACGAGCAGTACTTC.

The chain combines TRBV6-5 with TRBJ2-7; D possibly uses TRBD1 or TRBD2 (5 bases each). This CDR3 spans 12 amino acids. Trimming removed 6 bases from V and 9 bases from J, with 15 bases in between. Germline V gene data show CDR1 as MNHEY and CDR2 as SVGAGI. CDR3 protein: CASSRDAARQYF. DNA for the CDR3: TGTGCCAGCAGCCGGGACGCGGCCCGGCAGTACTTC.

This rearrangement joins TRBV20-1 to TRBJ1-1; tentatively, D is TRBD1 (6 bases). Germline assignment: CDR1 DFQATT and CDR2 SNEGSKA (reference sequence). The CDR3 spans 11 residues. The CDR3 here is CSATGSAEAFF. Written as DNA, the CDR3 is TGCAGCGCCACAGGGTCCGCTGAAGCTTTCTTT.

This chain joins TRBV6-4 and TRBJ1-1; D remains ambiguous. With 6 bases removed from V and 0 bases from J, the gap between germline ends came to 8 bases. Germline V gives CDR1 MRHNA, CDR2 SNTAGT. This CDR3 spans 13 amino acids. The CDR3 DNA reads as TGTGCCAGCAGGGTACAAATGAACACTGAAGCTTTCTTT. Translation gives CASRVQMNTEAFF.